This TCR beta chain was recovered during a study of shared clonotypes between healthy human individuals. Around 90 million PBMCs per unsorted sample were used for genomic DNA. General study findings and limits: Limited genetic and exposure-history diversity came from having few donors.

The sequenced material, unsorted PBMC DNA, was run on ten immunoSEQ deep assay plates. Here immunoSEQ multiplex PCR was the method, and the copy in TCRdb shows in-frame clones only, minus some. The data contain approximately 440,000 clones, roughly three quarters of them singletons. As to this clone: Antigen unknown.

Trimming pared 5 bases from V and 4 bases from J, leaving 14 bases between. Germline V gives CDR1 LNHDA, CDR2 SQIVND (reference sequence). The CDR3 is 14 residues long. The TCR comes from a woman aged 40 to 55 in good health. Some clones in this sample may be carry-over from other donors' samples. Specimen: PBMCs. The rearrangement links TRBV19 to TRBJ1-1; D is ambiguous. CDR3 residues: CASSVTGWVTEAFF. In DNA, the CDR3 is TGTGCCAGTAGTGTGACCGGGTGGGTCACTGAAGCTTTCTTT.